This record looks at one T cell receptor (beta chain) sequence and its context. The data stem from a study of CD8 T cells in Susac syndrome. Roughly 0.5 to 1 ug RNA was reverse transcribed with random hexamers. Amplification of the TCR beta CDR3 was carried out by immunoSEQ multiplex PCR, which spanned a total of 54 Vbeta and 13 Jbeta segments. MiXCR, applied by TCRdb to the immunoSEQ multiplex PCR reads, yields one record per CDR3 protein. Of some 68,000 distinct CDR3 sequences in the sample, 90% to 95% are singletons; the top ten hold approximately 0.15%. Per the germline V gene, CDR1 is MNHNS and CDR2 is SASEGT. This CDR3 contains 16 residues. Trimming removed 5 bases from V and 1 base from J; junction bases left unmatched: 6.

This TCR came from a human donor with Susac syndrome. The J gene is TRBJ2-2, the V gene TRBV6-1; 8 bases line up with TRBD1. The sequenced material came from CD4+ T cells from PBMCs. The DNA of the CDR3 is TGTGCCAGCAGTAGACAGGGGAGCGGGAACACCGGGGAGCTGTTTTTT. This encodes CASSRQGSGNTGELFF.